Listed here are 28 T cell receptor beta chains from one sample, sequenced in a study of T cells in women clearing cervical HPV infection. The data were produced by immunoSEQ multiplex PCR, yet TCRdb's version contains in-frame clones alone and is incomplete. The sample table includes 22,000 or so clones. Sequencing was performed on blood buffy coat. The receptors stem from a woman between 18 and 75 years old with a cervical HPV16 infection that either progressed to CIN3+ or cleared (not recorded which).

The CDR3: CASSLDRYNEQFF. The covered CDR3 bases are TGTGCCAGCAGCTTGGACAGATACAATGAG. The genes are TRBV7-9 and TRBJ2-1; D might be TRBD1 (6 bases). From the germline J gene comes the end of the CDR3, since the read stops 3 residues before it. This CDR3 contains 13 residues. V dropped 3 bases and J dropped 4 bases, with 7 bases sitting between them. Per the germline V gene, CDR1 is SEHNR and CDR2 is FQNEAQ (reference sequence).

Worth noting for this clone: The CDR3 end is not reached by the read, which stops 3 residues before it; the germline J gene fills it in. The V gene is TRBV20-1, the J gene TRBJ2-7, with 12 bases aligning to TRBD2. This CDR3 is built from 20 residues. Germline V gene lookup returns CDR1 DFQATT and CDR2 SNEGSKA (reference sequence). The V gene end was trimmed by 2 bases and the J gene end by 5 bases; junction bases not matched to a gene: 22. Incomplete CDR3 DNA: TGCAGTGCTAGACACGCCCAGGGGAAGACTAGCGGGAGTAGGGCGGACGAG. It codes for CSARHAQGKTSGSRADE. The complete CDR3 protein is CSARHAQGKTSGSRADEQYF.

As regards this clone: From the germline J gene comes the end of the CDR3, since the read stops 3 residues before it. This chain links TRBV30 with TRBJ1-6; TRBD1 might be the D (5 bases). Germline CDR1 and CDR2: GTSNPN and SVGIG (reference sequence). V shed 1 base and J shed 9 bases, with 10 bases lying between them. This CDR3 is 13 amino acids long. The DNA read from the CDR3 is TGTGCCTGGAGTGAAGGGGAGGGTTCACCC. This translates into CAWSEGEGSP. The complete CDR3 reads CAWSEGEGSPLHF.

CDR3: CAWTPSRDYGYTF. Incomplete CDR3 DNA: TGTGCCTGGACCCCTTCCAGAGACTATGGC. This sequence joins TRBV30 and TRBJ1-2; no reliable D call. With the read ending 3 residues before the CDR3 end, the germline J gene is used to fill in that end. The V and J ends lost 4 bases and 3 bases respectively, with 12 bases between them. Germline V gene data show CDR1 as GTSNPN and CDR2 as SVGIG (reference sequence). CDR3 size: 13 residues.

The part of the CDR3 DNA that was read is TGTGCCAGCAGCTGGGGACAAGCCTACGAG. It yields the protein CASSWGQAYE. The entire CDR3 protein is CASSWGQAYEQYF. The chain has TRBV7-3 and TRBJ2-7, with a possible D match to TRBD1 (6 bases). The missing CDR3 end, 3 residues past where the read stops, is filled in from the germline J gene. Germline lookup yields CDR1 SGHTA and CDR2 FQGTGA. Deletions cut 4 bases from V and 2 bases from J, with 9 bases between. The CDR3 spans 13 residues.

Regarding this clone: The read terminates 3 residues ahead of where the CDR3 ends, so the germline J gene completes it. The chain is built from TRBV2 and TRBJ2-5; D perhaps matches TRBD1 (6 bases). The germline CDR1 and CDR2 sequences are SNHLY and FYNNEI. This CDR3 comprises 13 residues. Trimming took 5 bases from V and 2 from J, leaving 9 bases between them. Here the CDR3 reads CASSRDTQETQYF. The part of the CDR3 DNA that was read is TGTGCCAGCAGTCGGGACACGCAAGAGACC.

A word on this clone: A read error may produce the germline difference seen at one junction end. The CDR3 end falls 3 residues outside the read, so it is completed with the germline J gene. The V gene is TRBV4-2, the J gene TRBJ2-4; the D gene is possibly TRBD1 (5 bases). This CDR3 has 15 residues. Germline values: CDR1 LGHNA, CDR2 YNFKEQ. CDR3 amino acids: CASSQDPGYQNIQYF. The CDR3 bases that were read are TGCGCCAGCAGCCAAGATCCAGGGTACCAAAACATT.

Details on this clone: The read comes to an end 3 residues before the CDR3 does, leaving the germline J gene to fill in the end. The gene calls are TRBV19 and TRBJ1-2; D might be TRBD1 (5 bases). The CDR3 covers 14 residues. The V end lost 5 bases, the J end lost 4 bases, and 14 bases lay between the germline ends. Germline V gene lookup returns CDR1 LNHDA and CDR2 SQIVND (reference sequence). Here the CDR3 reads CASSSLGQAYGYTF. The covered CDR3 bases are TGTGCCAGTAGTTCCCTGGGGCAGGCCTATGGC.

With respect to this clone: The DNA ends 3 residues before the CDR3 does, and the rest of the CDR3 is filled in from the germline J gene. The chain combines TRBV6-2 or TRBV6-3 with TRBJ2-7; 8 nucleotides agree with TRBD1. The V gene end was trimmed by 6 bases and the J gene end by 5 bases; junction bases not matched to a gene: 9. There are 14 residues in the CDR3. Per germline, CDR1 MNHEY and CDR2 SVGEGT. The CDR3 bases that were read are TGTGCCAGCAGCCAGCGACAGGGGAGCAACGAG. Its protein is CASSQRQGSNE. In full, the CDR3 reads CASSQRQGSNEQYF.

Comments on this clone: The read terminates 3 residues before the CDR3 end, so the remaining end is supplied by the germline J gene. The chain combines TRBV19 with TRBJ2-6; D not resolved. Germline assignment: CDR1 LNHDA and CDR2 SQIVND (reference sequence). V dropped 4 bases and J dropped 2 bases, with 6 bases sitting between them. This CDR3 contains 14 residues. The CDR3 DNA, read in part, is TGTGCCAGTAGTAATAGGGCTGGGGCCAACGTC. Its translation: CASSNRAGANV. The CDR3, in full, reads CASSNRAGANVLTF.

Of note for this clone: The read ends 3 residues shy of where the CDR3 ends; the end is completed using the germline J gene. The chain has TRBV5-1 and TRBJ1-2; a weak D match, TRBD1 (5 bases). The CDR3 is 13 amino acids. Germline V gene data show CDR1 as SGHRS and CDR2 as YFSETQ. V dropped 4 bases and J dropped 4 bases, with 11 bases sitting between them. The sequenced part of the CDR3 DNA is TGCGCCAGCAGCACACGGAGGGGCTATGGC. Amino acid sequence: CASSTRRGYG. The whole CDR3 sequence reads CASSTRRGYGYTF.

To note about this clone: The CDR3 end is not reached by the read, which stops 3 residues before it; the germline J gene fills it in. J is TRBJ2-1 and V is TRBV9, with 7 bases fitting TRBD2. Trimming cost V 1 base and J 4 bases; bases outside gene matches: 5. The germline CDR1 and CDR2 sequences are SGDLS and YYNGEE. This CDR3 contains 15 residues. The CDR3 loop is CASSVTSSGYNEQFF. Incomplete CDR3 DNA: TGTGCCAGCAGCGTAACGTCTAGCGGATACAATGAG.

Partial CDR3 DNA: TGTGCCTGGAGTGTGGGGGGTGCTGGCGAG. This codes for CAWSVGGAGE. Given in full, the CDR3 is CAWSVGGAGEQYF. The chain couples TRBV30 to TRBJ2-7; TRBD2 might be the D (6 bases). The read is 3 residues too short to cover the CDR3 end, so that end is filled in from the germline J gene. Germline values: CDR1 GTSNPN, CDR2 SVGIG (reference sequence). V lost 0 bases to trimming and J lost 6 bases, with 12 bases between them. The CDR3 runs 13 residues.

Partial CDR3 DNA: TGTGCCAGCAGCTTGTCAGGGTTGAACGAG. This codes for CASSLSGLNE. The whole CDR3 sequence is CASSLSGLNEQYF. This chain connects TRBV7-9 to TRBJ2-7, with a weak D call TRBD1 (5 bases). The CDR3 end is not reached by the read, which stops 3 residues before it; the germline J gene fills it in. Trimming left V 3 bases short and J 5 bases short, with 11 bases between. This CDR3 region has 13 residues. Germline V lookup: CDR1 SEHNR, CDR2 FQNEAQ (reference sequence).

A note on this clone: The read ends 3 residues early relative to the CDR3; the germline J gene fills the gap. This chain uses TRBV15 with TRBJ2-5; no firm D call. From germline, CDR1 is LNHNV and CDR2 YYDKDF (reference sequence). The length of the CDR3 is 13 residues. Trimming took 0 bases from V and 5 from J, leaving 7 bases between them. This CDR3 is CATSREYGETQYF. Incomplete CDR3 DNA: TGTGCCACCAGCAGAGAATATGGCGAGACC.

Regarding this clone: The CDR3 goes on 3 residues after the read ends, and that part is filled in from the germline J gene. The chain couples TRBV19 to TRBJ1-1, with D possibly matching TRBD1 (5 bases). Germline loops: CDR1 LNHDA, CDR2 SQIVND (reference sequence). The CDR3 loop spans 14 amino acids. Partial CDR3 DNA: TGTGCCAGTACCCACGCGTCTAGCGGAGGGACA. Its protein product is CASTHASSGGT. The full CDR3 protein reads CASTHASSGGTAFF.

Details on this clone: The CDR3 end falls 3 residues outside the read, so it is completed with the germline J gene. The chain joins TRBV7-6 to TRBJ2-7, with D possibly being TRBD2 (5 bases). The CDR3 is made up of 12 amino acids. CDR1 is SGHVS, CDR2 FNYEAQ, per germline. Trimming left V 5 bases short and J 5 bases short, with 10 bases between. The CDR3 is CASSAQEDEQYF. CDR3 DNA, as far as it was read: TGTGCCAGCAGCGCTCAGGAGGACGAG.

A remark on this clone: The read terminates 3 residues before the CDR3 end, so the remaining end is supplied by the germline J gene. V and J are TRBV5-4 and TRBJ2-1, with 7 bases matching TRBD1. V shed 4 bases and J 9 bases; nucleotides not matched to a gene: 7. Germline-derived CDR1 and CDR2 are SGHNT and YYREEE (reference sequence). The CDR3 totals 13 residues. The DNA read from the CDR3 is TGTGCCAGCAGCCGCACAGGGGTTGGTGAG. Translating it yields CASSRTGVGE. The CDR3 in full is CASSRTGVGEQFF.

For this clone: The read terminates 3 residues before the CDR3 end, so the remaining end is supplied by the germline J gene. The V call is TRBV7-8, the J call TRBJ2-1; 9 bases fit TRBD2. Looked up from germline, CDR1 is SGHVS and CDR2 is FQNEAQ. The CDR3 contains 16 residues. V was clipped by 6 bases and J by 2 bases; unmatched bases: 8. CDR3 amino acids: CASRSIAGVAYNEQFF. The part of the CDR3 DNA that was read is TGTGCCAGCAGATCTATAGCGGGAGTAGCCTACAATGAG. The whole variable domain, remainder taken from reference TRBV7-8 and TRBJ2-1, is GAGVSQSPRYKVAKRGQDVALRCDPISGHVSLFWYQQALGQGPEFLTYFQNEAQLDKSGLPSDRFFAERPEGSVSTLKIQRTQQEDSAVYLCASRSIAGVAYNEQFFGPGTRLTVL.

Note on this clone: The read finishes 3 residues shy of the CDR3 end, and the germline J gene is used to complete it. This chain connects TRBV30 to TRBJ1-1, with D unresolved. Germline-derived CDR1 and CDR2 are GTSNPN and SVGIG (reference sequence). The CDR3 length is 13 residues. Between the trimmed V and J ends, which lost 0 bases and 3 bases, there was a span of 8 bases. The DNA read from the CDR3 is TGTGCCTGGAGTGTAAAGGGTTACACTGAA. Its protein product is CAWSVKGYTE. The whole CDR3 is CAWSVKGYTEAFF.

Note on this clone: The read halts 3 residues ahead of the CDR3 end, with the missing end drawn from the germline J gene. This chain connects TRBV20-1 to TRBJ1-1; D is perhaps TRBD1 (5 bases). Germline CDR1 is DFQATT and CDR2 is SNEGSKA (reference sequence). V shed 0 bases and J shed 6 bases, with 8 bases lying between them. The CDR3 is made up of 12 amino acids. The CDR3 loop is CSARDGRAEAFF. The covered CDR3 bases are TGCAGTGCTAGAGATGGCAGGGCTGAA.

As regards this clone: The CDR3 end lies 3 residues beyond the end of the read and is filled in from the germline J gene. This chain uses TRBV6-1 with TRBJ1-2; perhaps TRBD1 as D (6 bases). CDR1 MNHNS and CDR2 SASEGT come from the germline V gene. Trimming removed 3 bases from V and 7 bases from J, with 18 bases in between. The CDR3 sequence is 15 residues long. The sequenced part of the CDR3 DNA is TGTGCCAGCAGTGATCTGAACAGGGCAGCCAGTGGC. Residues: CASSDLNRAASG. The complete CDR3 sequence is CASSDLNRAASGYTF.

As for this clone: The CDR3 is cut off 3 residues early in the read; its end comes from the germline J gene. The chain recombines TRBV5-1 with TRBJ1-2; maybe TRBD1 (6 bases). The CDR3 is made up of 12 amino acids. Germline values: CDR1 SGHRS, CDR2 YFSETQ. Between the trimmed V and J ends, which lost 7 bases and 3 bases, there was a span of 10 bases. The CDR3 sequence is CASAAGDYGYTF. The part of the CDR3 DNA that was read is TGCGCCAGCGCGGCAGGGGACTATGGC.

Comments on this clone: The DNA ends 3 residues before the CDR3 does, and the rest of the CDR3 is filled in from the germline J gene. The rearrangement links TRBV19 to TRBJ2-7; 8 bases are shared with TRBD1. This CDR3 has 14 residues. Germline V gene lookup returns CDR1 LNHDA and CDR2 SQIVND (reference sequence). V lost 3 bases and J lost 0; bases outside the gene matches: 1. The chain's CDR3 is CASSMTGASYEQYF. The sequenced CDR3 bases are TGTGCCAGTAGTATGACAGGGGCCTCCTACGAG.

Comment on this clone: The CDR3 end lies 3 residues beyond the end of the read and is filled in from the germline J gene. The chain couples TRBV2 to TRBJ2-1, with 9 positions matching TRBD1. The germline CDR1 and CDR2 sequences are SNHLY and FYNNEI. The CDR3 is 12 amino acids. V lost 4 bases and J lost 8; bases outside the gene matches: 0. The sequenced CDR3 bases are TGTGCCAGCAGTGGACAGGGGGATGAG. This translates into CASSGQGDE. The entire CDR3 reads CASSGQGDEQFF. The full variable domain, rest sourced from reference TRBV2 and TRBJ2-1, is EPEVTQTPSHQVTQMGQEVILRCVPISNHLYFYWYRQILGQKVEFLVSFYNNEISEKSEIFDDQFSVERPDGSNFTLKIRSTKLEDSAMYFCASSGQGDEQFFGPGTRLTVL.

In the case of this clone: The CDR3 end is not reached by the read, which stops 3 residues before it; the germline J gene fills it in. The chain carries TRBV6-1 and TRBJ1-1; D not resolved. V gave up 1 base and J gave up 6 bases, with 6 bases separating them. The germline V gene encodes CDR1 MNHNS and CDR2 SASEGT. The CDR3 extends over 12 amino acids. Incomplete CDR3 DNA: TGTGCCAGCAGTGAAGTGGCAGCTGAA. The encoded protein is CASSEVAAE. The entire CDR3 protein reads CASSEVAAEAFF.

This chain's CDR3 is CASSLGSGRVGETQYF. The sequenced part of the CDR3 DNA is TGTGCCAGCAGTTTGGGTAGCGGGAGGGTAGGGGAGACC. V and J are TRBV12-3 or TRBV12-4 and TRBJ2-5; 11 bases are a match to TRBD2. The DNA ends 3 residues before the CDR3 does, and the rest of the CDR3 is filled in from the germline J gene. V dropped 3 bases and J dropped 5; count of bases not matched to a gene: 8. The CDR3 is 16 residues long.

As concerns this clone: The read ends 3 residues shy of where the CDR3 ends; the end is completed using the germline J gene. This sequence joins TRBV5-5 and TRBJ2-3; possibly TRBD1 for D (5 bases). This CDR3 has 15 residues. V was cut by 4 bases and J by 1 base, with 13 bases left in between. The germline CDR1 and CDR2 sequences are SGHKS and YYEKEE (reference sequence). The CDR3 sequence is CASSQGPDRTDTQYF. The sequenced CDR3 bases are TGTGCCAGCAGCCAGGGCCCCGATCGCACAGATACG.